The 27 T cell receptor beta chains presented below share a single source sample, sequenced in a study of OX40 agonist ivuxolimab in advanced cancers. Profiled with immunoSEQ multiplex PCR; TCRdb holds only in-frame clones, not every one. The sample holds about 85,000 clones, just over 85% seen once. The sample consisted of CD4+ or CD8+ T cells sorted from blood, taken in a trial of the OX40 agonist ivuxolimab. These receptors all come from an adult with an advanced solid tumor such as melanoma, head and neck, liver or kidney cancer.

J is TRBJ2-5 and V is TRBV5-6; TRBD2 matches at 10 bases. V lost 3 bases to trimming and J lost 5 bases; unmatched junction nucleotides: 10. CDR1 and CDR2 from the germline V gene are SGHDT and YYEEEE. The CDR3 spans 16 residues. CDR3 residues: CASSYSGGANSETQYF. The CDR3 DNA is TGTGCCAGCAGCTACAGCGGGGGGGCTAATTCGGAGACCCAGTACTTC.

CDR3 region: CASSPVDRATDTQYF. The CDR3 DNA follows: TGTGCCAGCAGCCCCGTTGATAGAGCCACAGATACGCAGTATTTT. The chain employs TRBV14 and TRBJ2-3; D gene ambiguous. CDR1 is SGHDN, CDR2 FVKESK, per germline. The CDR3 loop spans 15 amino acids. V was trimmed by 4 bases and J by 2 bases, leaving 13 bases between them.

As regards this clone: A junction boundary mismatches the germline segment, possibly from a read error. The V and J genes are TRBV7-2 and TRBJ1-4, with D possibly being TRBD1 (6 bases). The CDR3 is 14 amino acids. Per germline, CDR1 SGHTA and CDR2 FQGNSA. CDR3 residues: CASAIQGGDEKLFF. CDR3 in DNA: TGTGCCAGCGCAATACAGGGTGGGGATGAGAAACTGTTTTTT.

This sequence joins TRBV2 and TRBJ1-5; perhaps TRBD1 as D (5 bases). V was clipped by 6 bases and J by 1 base, with 13 bases between them. This CDR3 is built from 15 residues. CDR1 is SNHLY and CDR2 is FYNNEI in the germline V gene. CDR3 loop: CASRPGDLSNQPQHF. CDR3 in DNA: TGTGCCAGCAGGCCGGGGGACCTAAGCAATCAGCCCCAGCATTTT.

V is TRBV5-6 and J is TRBJ1-6, with a tentative D call TRBD1 (6 bases). The CDR3 covers 15 residues. Germline V gene data show CDR1 as SGHDT and CDR2 as YYEEEE. Trimming took off 1 base at V and 7 bases at J, with 12 bases between the two ends. The DNA of the CDR3 is TGTGCCAGCAGCTTGACAGGGACAATGAATTCACCCCTCCACTTT. Amino acid sequence: CASSLTGTMNSPLHF.

V gene TRBV5-6 combines with J gene TRBJ1-3; possible D gene TRBD1, 6 bases. CDR1 is SGHDT, CDR2 YYEEEE, per germline. The CDR3 has 16 amino acids. V shed 3 bases and J shed 0 bases, with 13 bases lying between them. The CDR3 nucleotides are TGTGCCAGCAGCTCGGGGGGCCCCGTCTCTGGAAACACCATATATTTT. Protein: CASSSGGPVSGNTIYF.

The V call is TRBV29-1, the J call TRBJ1-3, with 10 bases fitting TRBD1. V gave up 1 base and J gave up 8 bases; unmatched junction bases: 11. The V gene's germline CDR1 is SQVTM and CDR2 ANQGSEA. This CDR3 has 16 amino acids. The CDR3 loop is CSVEGPSGTGVDTIYF. The CDR3 DNA is TGCAGCGTTGAAGGTCCTTCCGGGACAGGGGTGGACACCATATATTTT. Variable domain in full (rest from reference TRBV29-1 and TRBJ1-3): SAVISQKPSRDICQRGTSLTIQCQVDSQVTMMFWYRQQPGQSLTLIATANQGSEATYESGFVIDKFPISRPNLTFSTLTVSNMSPEDSSIYLCSVEGPSGTGVDTIYFGEGSWLTVV.

This chain links TRBV6-1 with TRBJ1-1; the D is unclear. The germline gives CDR1 MNHNS, CDR2 SASEGT. V lost 1 base and J lost 5, with 8 bases in between. The CDR3 covers 13 residues. CDR3 protein: CASSEGLGTEAFF. DNA for the CDR3: TGTGCCAGCAGTGAAGGGTTAGGGACTGAAGCTTTCTTT.

CDR3 in DNA: TGTGCCTGGAGTAACAGGGTTAGTGAAAAACTGTTTTTT. This gives the protein CAWSNRVSEKLFF. The J gene is TRBJ1-4, the V gene TRBV30; maybe TRBD1 (6 bases). Germline lookup yields CDR1 GTSNPN and CDR2 SVGIG (reference sequence). V lost 2 bases to trimming and J lost 7 bases, with 11 bases between them. This CDR3 has 13 amino acids.

The rearrangement links TRBV12-5 to TRBJ1-1; D is unclear. Trimming cost V 1 base and J 4 bases, with 13 bases left between them. The V gene's germline CDR1 is LGHNT and CDR2 FRNRAP. The CDR3 has 15 amino acids. The CDR3 DNA reads as TGTGCTAGTGGTTTGGCCCCCTACCAGACCACTGAAGCTTTCTTT. It specifies CASGLAPYQTTEAFF.

In regard to this clone: One end of the junction varies from germline; a read error may be responsible. The genes are TRBV5-6 and TRBJ2-6; D is undetermined. The germline CDR1 and CDR2 sequences are SGHDT and YYEEEE. The CDR3 is made up of 12 amino acids. The CDR3 DNA sequence: TGTGCCAGCAGCTTGGAAGGAAGTAAAGTCTCTTTC. Its translation: CASSLEGSKVSF.

J is TRBJ1-2 and V is TRBV2; D is uncertain. The CDR3 has 13 residues. Germline V gene sequence: CDR1 SNHLY, CDR2 FYNNEI. V was shortened by 5 bases and J by 1 base, with 8 bases between the two germline ends. CDR3 in amino acids: CASSQDGNYGYTF. The CDR3 region has the DNA TGTGCCAGCAGTCAGGACGGTAACTATGGCTACACCTTC.

The gene calls are TRBV10-3 and TRBJ1-5; D is ambiguous. V lost 5 bases to trimming and J lost 3 bases, with 11 bases between them. In germline, CDR1 is ENHRY, CDR2 SYGVKD. The CDR3 extends over 14 amino acids. CDR3: CAISPLGDNQPQHF. CDR3 nucleotide sequence: TGTGCCATCAGTCCTCTTGGAGACAATCAGCCCCAGCATTTT.

This chain joins TRBV5-6 and TRBJ2-5; D is ambiguous. V was shortened by 2 bases and J by 2 bases, with 7 bases between the two germline ends. Germline V CDR1 and CDR2: SGHDT, YYEEEE. CDR3 size: 13 residues. In nucleotides, the CDR3 is TGTGCCAGCAGCTTTGGCAGTCAAGAGACCCAGTACTTC. Translation gives CASSFGSQETQYF.

This chain connects TRBV9 to TRBJ2-7; 7 positions match TRBD1. The CDR3 has 14 residues. J gave up 1 base and V 3 bases, and 4 bases lay outside the gene matches. Germline loops: CDR1 SGDLS, CDR2 YYNGEE. The CDR3 nucleotides are TGTGCCAGCAGCGCGACGGGACAGTCCTACGAGCAGTACTTC. Its protein product is CASSATGQSYEQYF.

This chain connects TRBV15 to TRBJ1-2; the D is unclear. This CDR3 contains 14 residues. V was trimmed by 0 bases and J by 8 bases, leaving 13 bases between them. Germline V gives CDR1 LNHNV, CDR2 YYDKDF (reference sequence). The CDR3 reads CATSRDFTMGGYTF. In nucleotides, the CDR3 is TGTGCCACCAGCAGAGATTTCACTATGGGAGGCTACACCTTC.

This clone was detected only a few times. This chain uses TRBV19 with TRBJ1-4; maybe TRBD1 (5 bases). The V gene lost 5 bases and the J gene lost 2 bases, with 12 bases spanning the gap. CDR1 and CDR2 (germline): LNHDA, SQIVND (reference sequence). The CDR3 covers 15 residues. The CDR3 coding sequence is TGTGCCAGTAGTCCCAGACGGGGGACTAATGAAAAACTGTTTTTT. Its translation is CASSPRRGTNEKLFF.

This clone was observed once. J is TRBJ1-4 and V is TRBV7-9, with D maybe TRBD1 (6 bases). The CDR3 runs to 17 residues. Germline CDR1 is SEHNR and CDR2 is FQNEAQ (reference sequence). The V end was cut by 5 bases, the J end by 5 bases, with 21 bases between. In nucleotides, the CDR3 is TGTGCCAGCAGCAAGGGGACAATTCGACCCTCAAATGAAAAACTGTTTTTT. As protein: CASSKGTIRPSNEKLFF.

The rearrangement uses TRBV5-1 and TRBJ2-7; D perhaps matches TRBD1 (5 bases). This CDR3 is 14 amino acids long. CDR1 SGHRS and CDR2 YFSETQ come from the germline V gene. The germline V and J ends were trimmed by 1 base and 3 bases, with 11 bases remaining between them. In nucleotides, the CDR3 is TGCGCCAGCAGCTTGATCCAGGGCATCTACGAGCAGTACTTC. It codes for CASSLIQGIYEQYF.

This clone came up a few times. The V call is TRBV19, the J call TRBJ2-1; D may be TRBD1 (5 bases). CDR1 and CDR2 from the germline V gene are LNHDA and SQIVND (reference sequence). Trimming took 10 bases from V and 3 from J, leaving 10 bases between them. The CDR3 runs to 12 residues. Written as DNA, the CDR3 is TGTGCCACTACAGGATACTACAATGAGCAGTTCTTC. It codes for CATTGYYNEQFF. The full variable domain, its missing parts supplied by reference TRBV19 and TRBJ2-1, is DGGITQSPKYLFRKEGQNVTLSCEQNLNHDAMYWYRQDPGQGLRLIYYSQIVNDFQKGDIAEGYSVSREKKESFPLTVTSAQKNPTAFYLCATTGYYNEQFFGPGTRLTVL.

This clone was seen a few times. The chain employs TRBV4-1 and TRBJ2-3, with D uncertain. V was shortened by 3 bases and J by 0 bases, with 10 bases between the two germline ends. The CDR3 is 15 residues long. Germline CDR1 and CDR2: MGHRA and YSYEKL. CDR3: CASSQGTYSTDTQYF. In DNA form, the CDR3 reads TGCGCCAGCAGCCAGGGTACCTACAGCACAGATACGCAGTATTTT.

Turning to this clone: The same CDR3 can be traced to other DNA sequences in this sample. CDR3 sequence reads: CSVGENTEAFF. DNA of the CDR3: TGCAGCGTTGGGGAGAACACTGAAGCTTTCTTT. This chain uses TRBV29-1 with TRBJ1-1; D unresolved. V was trimmed by 4 bases and J by 1 base, leaving 4 bases between them. The V gene's germline CDR1 is SQVTM and CDR2 ANQGSEA. The CDR3 consists of 11 residues.

The gene calls are TRBV5-1 and TRBJ2-3; 7 positions agree with TRBD2. CDR1 and CDR2 (germline): SGHRS, YFSETQ. This CDR3 has 14 amino acids. After removal of 3 bases from V and 3 bases from J, the junction contained 4 bases not matched to a gene. CDR3: CASSSLANTDTQYF. The CDR3 region has the DNA TGCGCCAGCAGCTCACTAGCGAATACAGATACGCAGTATTTT.

The CDR3 sequence: CASSPTGHASGANVLTF. The DNA of the CDR3 is TGTGCCAGCAGCCCAACCGGACACGCATCTGGGGCCAACGTCCTGACTTTC. This chain connects TRBV7-2 to TRBJ2-6, with D perhaps TRBD1 (5 bases). Looked up from germline, CDR1 is SGHTA and CDR2 is FQGNSA. The V end lost 5 bases, the J end lost 1 base, and 15 bases lay between the germline ends. The length of the CDR3 is 17 residues.

The rearrangement joins TRBV6-5 to TRBJ2-5; 8 bases agree with TRBD1. The germline gives CDR1 MNHEY, CDR2 SVGAGI. This CDR3 has 14 residues. J gave up 5 bases and V 7 bases, and 9 bases lay outside the gene matches. In DNA form, the CDR3 reads TGTGCCAGCACCAAGACAGGGGCGGGGGAGACCCAGTACTTC. This gives the protein CASTKTGAGETQYF.

V and J are TRBV27 and TRBJ1-3, with 7 bases aligning to TRBD1. J lost 2 bases, V lost 4 bases, and 5 bases had no gene match. The CDR3 runs 15 residues. The V gene's germline CDR1 is MNHEY and CDR2 SMNVEV (reference sequence). The CDR3 bases are TGTGCCAGCAGTTGGCAGGGGGTAGCTGGAAACACCATATATTTT. Translated: CASSWQGVAGNTIYF.

The chain recombines TRBV7-9 with TRBJ1-2, with D possibly matching TRBD1 (6 bases). There are 14 residues in the CDR3. V dropped 2 bases and J dropped 6 bases, with 13 bases sitting between them. Germline V gives CDR1 SEHNR, CDR2 FQNEAQ (reference sequence). Here the CDR3 DNA reads TGTGCCAGCAGCTTAAGAGCGGGGGCGAATGGCTACACCTTC. Translated: CASSLRAGANGYTF.